The 29 T cell receptor beta chains reported below all come from one sample, sequenced in a study of cytomegalovirus exposure and HLA in healthy donors. The PCR had 60 Vbeta and 13 Jbeta primers. Sequencing used immunoSEQ multiplex PCR; TCRdb keeps in-frame clones, though not all of them. The data hold about 240,000 clones, with just under 80% observed a single time. The specimen was PBMCs. The source of these receptors is a boy between 10 and 17 years old in good health and CMV-seronegative.

The J gene is TRBJ1-2, the V gene TRBV5-4; TRBD1 agrees at 8 bases. CDR1 and CDR2 (germline): SGHNT, YYREEE (reference sequence). The CDR3 loop spans 15 amino acids. V was pared by 5 bases and J by 0 bases, with 6 bases of the junction left unmatched. The CDR3 loop reads CASRKTGVTNYGYTF. In DNA, the CDR3 is TGTGCCAGCAGAAAGACAGGGGTCACTAACTATGGCTACACCTTC.

The chain combines TRBV30 with TRBJ1-2; D not resolved. The ends were cut back, 4 bases at V and 4 bases at J, with 7 bases in the middle. The CDR3 consists of 11 residues. The V gene's germline CDR1 is GTSNPN and CDR2 SVGIG (reference sequence). CDR3 amino acids: CAWTVLYGYTF. The CDR3 nucleotides read TGTGCCTGGACAGTTCTCTATGGCTACACCTTC.

This clone appeared a few times. The chain is built from TRBV11-3 and TRBJ2-7; possible D gene TRBD1, 5 bases. Germline V gives CDR1 SGHNT, CDR2 YENEEA. The CDR3 runs to 17 residues. The V end was cut by 1 base, the J end by 3 bases, with 19 bases between. CDR3 sequence: CASSLVHDGQGIYEQYF. As DNA, the CDR3 is TGTGCCAGCAGCTTAGTTCACGACGGGCAGGGCATCTACGAGCAGTACTTC. Complete variable domain (other parts from reference TRBV11-3 and TRBJ2-7): EAGVVQSPRYKIIEKKQPVAFWCNPISGHNTLYWYLQNLGQGPELLIRYENEEAVDDSQLPKDRFSAERLKGVDSTLKIQPAELGDSAVYLCASSLVHDGQGIYEQYFGPGTRLTVT.

This chain links TRBV29-1 with TRBJ2-5; no definite D call. V shed 2 bases and J shed 2 bases, with 9 bases lying between them. CDR3 size: 13 residues. Germline assignment: CDR1 SQVTM and CDR2 ANQGSEA. The CDR3 DNA is TGCAGCGTTGAAATGCGCTTACAAGAGACCCAGTACTTC. This gives the protein CSVEMRLQETQYF.

DNA for the CDR3: TGTGCCAGCAGCTCCAAATCGACAGGGAATCCCTACGAGCAGTACTTC. This encodes CASSSKSTGNPYEQYF. This chain connects TRBV5-4 to TRBJ2-7; TRBD1 aligns across 7 bases. This CDR3 is 16 amino acids long. The germline CDR1 and CDR2 sequences are SGHNT and YYREEE (reference sequence). Trimming took 3 bases from V and 2 from J; bases not matched to a gene: 11.

This chain joins TRBV6-5 and TRBJ2-5, with 8 bases that match TRBD2. The germline gives CDR1 MNHEY, CDR2 SVGAGI. This CDR3 is built from 15 residues. With V trimmed by 5 bases and J by 1 base, 6 bases remained unmatched. The chain's CDR3 is CASSIQRGRQETQYF. The CDR3 DNA reads TGTGCCAGCAGTATCCAGCGGGGGCGCCAAGAGACCCAGTACTTC.

This sequence joins TRBV30 and TRBJ1-6; 8 nucleotides align to TRBD1. Germline V CDR1 and CDR2: GTSNPN, SVGIG (reference sequence). This CDR3 contains 16 residues. The J segment lost 7 bases and the V segment lost 2 bases, leaving 10 bases of the junction unmatched. The CDR3 DNA reads as TGTGCCTGGAGTCCCTTACGGACAGGGAAGAATTCACCCCTCCACTTT. This gives the protein CAWSPLRTGKNSPLHF.

The chain links TRBV2 to TRBJ2-2, with 8 positions matching TRBD1. From germline, CDR1 is SNHLY and CDR2 FYNNEI. The length of the CDR3 is 14 residues. V lost 10 bases and J lost 0; bases outside the gene matches: 4. The chain's CDR3 is CATEDRANTGELFF. The CDR3 DNA reads as TGTGCCACTGAGGACAGGGCGAACACCGGGGAGCTGTTTTTT.

The V gene is TRBV29-1, the J gene TRBJ1-6, with no clear D. The CDR3 runs to 12 residues. Deletions cut 6 bases from V and 9 bases from J, with 12 bases between. Germline V gene sequence: CDR1 SQVTM, CDR2 ANQGSEA. CDR3 DNA sequence: TGCAGCGTCGATCGCGCCGGTTCACCCCTCCACTTT. Translated, it gives CSVDRAGSPLHF.

V gene TRBV29-1 combines with J gene TRBJ1-1; no firm D call. Germline values: CDR1 SQVTM, CDR2 ANQGSEA. The CDR3 has 12 residues. V was trimmed by 6 bases and J by 3 bases, leaving 11 bases between them. DNA of the CDR3: TGCAGCGTGCTGATCGGGGACACTGAAGCTTTCTTT. This encodes CSVLIGDTEAFF.

The chain couples TRBV14 to TRBJ2-7; D is possibly TRBD2 (6 bases). CDR1 is SGHDN, CDR2 FVKESK, per germline. The CDR3 totals 16 residues. Trimming took off 3 bases at V and 0 bases at J, with 15 bases between the two ends. In nucleotides, the CDR3 is TGTGCCAGCAGCCAGACCGGGACTTACCTCTCCTACGAGCAGTACTTC. Translation gives CASSQTGTYLSYEQYF.

The V gene is TRBV4-1, the J gene TRBJ1-1; unclear D gene. Trimming removed 4 bases from V and 4 bases from J, with 13 bases in between. CDR1 and CDR2 from the germline V gene are MGHRA and YSYEKL. This CDR3 has 14 residues. The CDR3: CASSPDAEVTEAFF. The CDR3 nucleotides are TGCGCCAGCAGCCCCGATGCGGAGGTCACTGAAGCTTTCTTT.

The rearrangement joins TRBV14 to TRBJ2-5, with 10 bases matching TRBD1. With 5 bases clipped from V and 5 bases from J, the junction kept 5 bases outside the gene matches. Germline CDR1 and CDR2: SGHDN and FVKESK. The CDR3 contains 14 residues. CDR3 residues: CASSSRQGAETQYF. In DNA form, the CDR3 reads TGTGCCAGCAGCTCCCGACAGGGGGCGGAGACCCAGTACTTC.

The rearrangement uses TRBV10-3 and TRBJ1-2; 7 nucleotides line up with TRBD1. This CDR3 has 12 amino acids. CDR1 ENHRY and CDR2 SYGVKD come from the germline V gene. V lost 11 bases and J lost 4; bases outside the gene matches: 7. The CDR3 nucleotides are TGTGCCGGCCGACAGGGTGTCTATGGCTACACCTTC. Its translation: CAGRQGVYGYTF.

The V and J genes are TRBV25-1 and TRBJ2-3, with D tentatively TRBD1 (7 bases). V lost 7 bases, J lost 4 bases, and 15 bases lay in between. This CDR3 contains 14 residues. Germline V CDR1 and CDR2: MGHDK, SYGVNS. The DNA for the CDR3 is TGTGCCAGCACCCGCGGAGGGGGCTCAGATACGCAGTATTTT. It specifies CASTRGGGSDTQYF.

Worth noting for this clone: A junction boundary mismatches the germline segment, possibly from a read error. J is TRBJ1-1 and V is TRBV7-7; possibly TRBD1 for D (5 bases). CDR3 length equals 15 residues. Germline CDR1 is SSHAT and CDR2 is FNYEAQ (reference sequence). The CDR3 loop is CASSVDVGRIDVAFF. Here the CDR3 DNA reads TGTGCTAGCAGCGTCGACGTGGGGCGGATCGACGTGGCTTTCTTT.

The chain employs TRBV4-1 and TRBJ2-2, with no clear D. This CDR3 has 15 amino acids. The germline CDR1 and CDR2 sequences are MGHRA and YSYEKL. With 1 base removed from V and 4 bases from J, the gap between germline ends came to 10 bases. DNA for the CDR3: TGCGCCAGCAGCCAAGTGGTGAAGCTCACCGGGGAGCTGTTTTTT. Protein product: CASSQVVKLTGELFF.

The rearrangement uses TRBV10-2 and TRBJ2-1; 13 bases map to TRBD2. The J segment lost 8 bases and the V segment lost 8 bases, leaving 21 bases of the junction unmatched. From germline, CDR1 is WSHSY and CDR2 SAAADI. This CDR3 comprises 19 residues. This CDR3 reads CASVGVPWGTSGRAHEQFF. The CDR3 bases are TGCGCCAGCGTGGGCGTCCCTTGGGGTACTAGCGGGAGGGCACATGAGCAGTTCTTC.

The V and J genes are TRBV30 and TRBJ1-1, with D uncertain. Germline values: CDR1 GTSNPN, CDR2 SVGIG (reference sequence). This CDR3 has 12 amino acids. V was pared by 0 bases and J by 10 bases, with 12 bases between. This CDR3 is CAWSVNTVAAFF. CDR3 sequence (DNA): TGTGCCTGGAGTGTAAACACCGTTGCAGCTTTCTTT.

This clone appeared a few times. This chain uses TRBV29-1 with TRBJ1-1, with 7 bases lining up with TRBD1. The trim removed 7 bases at V and 4 bases at J, leaving 18 bases unmatched. The CDR3 consists of 16 residues. From germline, CDR1 is SQVTM and CDR2 ANQGSEA. CDR3 residues: CSASPAGGYPVTEAFF. The CDR3 region has the DNA TGCAGCGCCTCACCGGCAGGGGGGTATCCGGTCACTGAAGCTTTCTTT.

The chain recombines TRBV19 with TRBJ2-7; TRBD2 matches 7 bases. The CDR3 sequence is 12 residues long. Germline CDR1 is LNHDA and CDR2 is SQIVND (reference sequence). V shed 5 bases and J 5 bases; nucleotides not matched to a gene: 3. In DNA, the CDR3 is TGTGCCAGTAGTTCAGCGGGAAACGAGCAGTACTTC. Its protein product is CASSSAGNEQYF.

This clone was observed a handful of times. This chain joins TRBV18 and TRBJ1-4; D is unresolved. CDR3 length equals 15 residues. Deletions cut 3 bases from V and 0 bases from J, with 8 bases between. CDR1 is KGHSH, CDR2 LQKENI, per germline. CDR3 residues: CASSPPGSTNEKLFF. The CDR3 nucleotides read TGTGCCAGCTCACCTCCAGGTTCAACTAATGAAAAACTGTTTTTT.

This clone was seen more than once but under ten times. The chain has TRBV21-1 and TRBJ2-3; no DNA check was done on the table's D call, TRBD2. TRBV21-1 is a pseudogene locus. This CDR3 region has 15 residues. The CDR3 reads CASSKGTREADTQYF. CDR3 coding DNA: TGTGCCAGCAGCAAAGGGACTAGAGAGGCAGATACGCAGTATTTT.

This rearrangement joins TRBV29-1 to TRBJ2-3; 11 bases map to TRBD2. The CDR3 is made up of 14 amino acids. Looked up from germline, CDR1 is SQVTM and CDR2 is ANQGSEA. V lost 7 bases to trimming and J lost 0 bases; unmatched junction nucleotides: 3. DNA of the CDR3: TGCAGCGCCTGGACTAGCGGGAGCACAGATACGCAGTATTTT. Amino acids: CSAWTSGSTDTQYF.

The rearrangement joins TRBV18 to TRBJ1-2, with 7 bases aligning to TRBD1. Germline assignment: CDR1 KGHSH and CDR2 LQKENI. V gave up 2 bases and J gave up 0 bases; unmatched junction bases: 3. The CDR3 loop spans 15 amino acids. The CDR3 bases are TGTGCCAGCTCACCATTCGACAGGGCTAACTATGGCTACACCTTC. Amino acids: CASSPFDRANYGYTF.

This chain connects TRBV6-1 to TRBJ1-1, with D perhaps TRBD1 (5 bases). Trimming pared 7 bases from V and 3 bases from J, leaving 15 bases between. Per the germline V gene, CDR1 is MNHNS and CDR2 is SASEGT. The CDR3 covers 14 residues. As DNA, the CDR3 is TGTGCCAGCACCAAAAAAGGGGTGGACACTGAAGCTTTCTTT. Protein: CASTKKGVDTEAFF.

The chain has TRBV30 and TRBJ1-6; D remains ambiguous. The length of the CDR3 is 11 residues. Trimming removed 3 bases from V and 9 bases from J, with 6 bases in between. The germline V gene encodes CDR1 GTSNPN and CDR2 SVGIG (reference sequence). This chain's CDR3 is CAWRQSSPLHF. In DNA, the CDR3 is TGTGCCTGGAGACAGAGTTCACCCCTCCACTTT.

This chain joins TRBV5-1 and TRBJ1-1; D gene unclear. Per germline, CDR1 SGHRS and CDR2 YFSETQ. This CDR3 has 13 residues. V was pared by 2 bases and J by 3 bases, with 8 bases between. Here the CDR3 DNA reads TGCGCCAGCAGCTTCTCACATGACACTGAAGCTTTCTTT. Encoded protein: CASSFSHDTEAFF.

This chain joins TRBV11-3 and TRBJ1-2; D is uncertain. V was cut by 2 bases and J by 8 bases, with 12 bases left in between. Germline lookup yields CDR1 SGHNT and CDR2 YENEEA. The CDR3 spans 13 residues. CDR3 DNA: TGTGCCAGCAGCTTAATACGGCGGGGAGGCTACACCTTC. Protein product: CASSLIRRGGYTF.